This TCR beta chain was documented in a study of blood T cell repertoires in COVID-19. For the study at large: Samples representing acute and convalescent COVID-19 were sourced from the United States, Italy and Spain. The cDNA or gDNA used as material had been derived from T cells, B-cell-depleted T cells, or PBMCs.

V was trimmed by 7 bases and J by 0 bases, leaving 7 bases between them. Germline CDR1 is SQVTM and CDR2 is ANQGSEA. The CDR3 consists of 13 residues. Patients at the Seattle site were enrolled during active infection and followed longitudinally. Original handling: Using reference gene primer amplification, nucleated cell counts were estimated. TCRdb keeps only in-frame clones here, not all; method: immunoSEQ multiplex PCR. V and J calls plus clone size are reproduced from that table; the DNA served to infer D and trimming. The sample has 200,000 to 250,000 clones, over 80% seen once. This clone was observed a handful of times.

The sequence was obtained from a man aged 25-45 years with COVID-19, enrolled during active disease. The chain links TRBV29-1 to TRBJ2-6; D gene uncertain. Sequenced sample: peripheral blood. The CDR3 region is CSAYLSGANVLTF. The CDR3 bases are TGCAGCGCCTACCTCTCTGGGGCCAACGTCCTGACTTTC.